The 26 T cell receptor beta chains reported below all come from one sample, sequenced in a study of blood T cell repertoires in COVID-19. The assay was immunoSEQ multiplex PCR, and TCRdb's table has in-frame clones only and misses some. The top ten clones hold more than 6.5% of a sample with about 24,000 clones, around 83% of them seen once. Sequenced material: peripheral blood. The receptors derive from a human donor in a cohort sampled during active COVID-19.

The gene calls are TRBV18 and TRBJ1-2, with 7 bases identical to TRBD1. The CDR3 length is 14 residues. V lost 3 bases to trimming and J lost 0 bases; unmatched junction nucleotides: 1. CDR1 KGHSH and CDR2 LQKENI come from the germline V gene. The chain's CDR3 is CASSPGQSNYGYTF. CDR3 sequence (DNA): TGTGCCAGCTCACCGGGACAGTCTAACTATGGCTACACCTTC.

The table lists this clone with a count of one. The chain employs TRBV5-4 and TRBJ2-3, with 11 bases identical to TRBD2. The CDR3 consists of 14 residues. Germline V lookup: CDR1 SGHNT, CDR2 YYREEE (reference sequence). V trimming: 5 bases; J trimming: 3 bases; junction bases outside the gene matches: 2. The CDR3 is CASRGLAATDTQYF. The CDR3 nucleotides are TGTGCCAGCAGGGGACTAGCGGCTACAGATACGCAGTATTTT.

This clone was recorded once. This rearrangement joins TRBV14 to TRBJ2-1, with a tentative D call TRBD2 (5 bases). This CDR3 comprises 18 residues. V was shortened by 0 bases and J by 4 bases, with 19 bases between the two germline ends. Germline V lookup: CDR1 SGHDN, CDR2 FVKESK. Here the CDR3 reads CASSQEVSPGRTYNEQFF. The DNA for the CDR3 is TGTGCCAGCAGCCAAGAAGTAAGCCCCGGAAGGACTTACAATGAGCAGTTCTTC.

This clone occurred once. V gene TRBV7-2 combines with J gene TRBJ2-7; 7 nucleotides match TRBD2. CDR1 and CDR2 (germline): SGHTA, FQGNSA. The CDR3 runs to 13 residues. V was clipped by 2 bases and J by 4 bases; unmatched bases: 2. This chain's CDR3 is CASSLQGGYEQYF. As DNA, the CDR3 is TGTGCCAGCAGCTTACAGGGAGGGTACGAGCAGTACTTC. Full variable domain (rest looked up from reference TRBV7-2 and TRBJ2-7): GAGVSQSPSNKVTEKGKDVELRCDPISGHTALYWYRQSLGQGLEFLIYFQGNSAPDKSGLPSDRFSAERTGGSVSTLTIQRTQQEDSAVYLCASSLQGGYEQYFGPGTRLTVT.

CDR3 residues: CASSLYGTSPYNEQFF. Written as DNA, the CDR3 is TGCGCCAGCAGCTTGTATGGGACTAGCCCCTACAATGAGCAGTTCTTC. J is TRBJ2-1 and V is TRBV5-1, with 9 bases lining up with TRBD2. Per germline, CDR1 SGHRS and CDR2 YFSETQ. CDR3 length: 16 residues. The V gene end was trimmed by 1 base and the J gene end by 2 bases; junction bases not matched to a gene: 4.

V is TRBV6-6 and J is TRBJ1-4; D possibly corresponds to TRBD1 (6 bases). Germline CDR1 reads MNHNY; CDR2 reads SVGAGI (reference sequence). The CDR3 length is 14 residues. V shed 6 bases and J shed 3 bases, with 11 bases lying between them. The chain's CDR3 is CASSRQAANEKLFF. CDR3 bases: TGTGCCAGCAGCCGACAGGCAGCTAATGAAAAACTGTTTTTT.

J is TRBJ2-7 and V is TRBV24-1, with 9 nucleotides matching TRBD1. Trimming removed 4 bases from V and 6 bases from J; junction bases left unmatched: 12. This CDR3 is built from 16 residues. Germline-derived CDR1 and CDR2 are KGHDR and SFDVKD. The CDR3 DNA reads as TGTGCCACCAGTGACACGAGACGGGACAGGGCTGGCGAGCAGTACTTC. This gives the protein CATSDTRRDRAGEQYF.

V is TRBV4-3 and J is TRBJ1-4; 9 positions match TRBD1. V lost 4 bases, J lost 6 bases, and 0 bases stayed unmatched. CDR1 and CDR2 from the germline V gene are LGHNA and YSLEER. This CDR3 has 13 residues. CDR3 DNA: TGCGCCAGCAGCCGGACAGGGGATGAAAAACTGTTTTTT. Its protein product is CASSRTGDEKLFF.

This CDR3 reads CASSRSGADGELFF. For the CDR3, the DNA is TGTGCCAGCAGCAGATCAGGGGCGGACGGGGAGCTGTTTTTT. The chain joins TRBV13 to TRBJ2-2; maybe TRBD1 (6 bases). Trimming cost V 5 bases and J 7 bases, with 14 bases left between them. The CDR3 loop spans 14 amino acids. The germline gives CDR1 PRHDT, CDR2 FYEKMQ (reference sequence).

This chain joins TRBV6-1 and TRBJ2-3, with 9 bases matching TRBD2. The length of the CDR3 is 16 residues. CDR1 and CDR2 from the germline V gene are MNHNS and SASEGT. Germline trimming cut 2 bases from V and 7 bases from J; bases unmatched to any gene: 10. DNA of the CDR3: TGTGCCAGCAGTGAAATATGGGGCGGGAGGGCGAATACGCAGTATTTT. It codes for CASSEIWGGRANTQYF.

The rearrangement uses TRBV5-1 and TRBJ2-3, with D possibly TRBD1 on 5 matching bases. Germline V CDR1 and CDR2: SGHRS, YFSETQ. This CDR3 region has 17 residues. Trimming took off 0 bases at V and 1 base at J, with 15 bases between the two ends. The CDR3 nucleotides are TGCGCCAGCAGCTTGGGACAGTTGTTTTTGGGCACAGATACGCAGTATTTT. It codes for CASSLGQLFLGTDTQYF. The variable domain in full, with the rest retrieved from reference TRBV5-1 and TRBJ2-3, is KAGVTQTPRYLIKTRGQQVTLSCSPISGHRSVSWYQQTPGQGLQFLFEYFSETQRNKGNFPGRFSGRQFSNSRSEMNVSTLELGDSALYLCASSLGQLFLGTDTQYFGPGTRLTVL.

This clone has just one count. The rearrangement joins TRBV11-3 to TRBJ1-4; TRBD1 matches at 8 bases. Germline lookup yields CDR1 SGHNT and CDR2 YENEEA. J gave up 7 bases and V 5 bases, and 6 bases lay outside the gene matches. This CDR3 contains 14 residues. The CDR3 loop is CASSLGQGAEKLFF. The CDR3 DNA reads TGTGCCAGCAGCCTTGGACAGGGTGCTGAAAAACTGTTTTTT.

The rearrangement joins TRBV7-2 to TRBJ2-5, with 8 bases that match TRBD2. There are 13 residues in the CDR3. V shed 5 bases and J 5 bases; nucleotides not matched to a gene: 4. CDR1 SGHTA and CDR2 FQGNSA come from the germline V gene. CDR3 in amino acids: CASSPSGGETQYF. The CDR3 DNA follows: TGTGCCAGCAGCCCCTCGGGAGGGGAGACCCAGTACTTC.

The chain employs TRBV5-5 and TRBJ2-1; TRBD2 matches at 8 bases. Losses at the gene ends were 3 bases for V and 8 bases for J; bases not matched to a gene: 16. The germline V gene has CDR1 SGHKS and CDR2 YYEKEE (reference sequence). The CDR3 is made up of 17 amino acids. CDR3 sequence (DNA): TGTGCCAGCAGCTGGGGCGGCGGGACTAGGGCTATGTATGAGCAGTTCTTC. Encoded protein: CASSWGGGTRAMYEQFF.

This chain uses TRBV27 with TRBJ2-7, with TRBD1 as a possible D gene (6 bases). This CDR3 contains 15 residues. In germline, CDR1 is MNHEY, CDR2 SMNVEV (reference sequence). V was clipped by 1 base and J by 4 bases, with 14 bases between them. CDR3 nucleotides: TGTGCCAGCAGTTTATTAACAGGGACGGGTTACGAGCAGTACTTC. Translated: CASSLLTGTGYEQYF.

The rearrangement joins TRBV19 to TRBJ1-2; TRBD1 is a possible D gene (6 bases). The V gene lost 5 bases and the J gene lost 1 base, with 20 bases spanning the gap. This CDR3 spans 17 amino acids. Germline V CDR1 and CDR2: LNHDA, SQIVND (reference sequence). In DNA, the CDR3 is TGTGCCAGTAGTCCAACTCGTGCCACAGGGCTTAACTATGGCTACACCTTC. Its translation: CASSPTRATGLNYGYTF. Full variable domain (missing parts from reference TRBV19 and TRBJ1-2): DGGITQSPKYLFRKEGQNVTLSCEQNLNHDAMYWYRQDPGQGLRLIYYSQIVNDFQKGDIAEGYSVSREKKESFPLTVTSAQKNPTAFYLCASSPTRATGLNYGYTFGSGTRLTVV.

The rearrangement uses TRBV24-1 and TRBJ1-2; TRBD1 aligns across 7 bases. CDR1 is KGHDR, CDR2 SFDVKD, per germline. Germline trimming cut 3 bases from V and 4 bases from J; bases unmatched to any gene: 4. The CDR3 covers 14 residues. CDR3 region: CATSDTGTVYGYTF. CDR3 bases: TGTGCCACCAGTGATACCGGGACAGTCTATGGCTACACCTTC.

Only a few counts were recorded for this clone. CDR3 region: CSVGSAYEQYF. CDR3 DNA: TGCAGCGTTGGGAGCGCCTACGAGCAGTACTTC. The rearrangement joins TRBV29-1 to TRBJ2-7, with D unresolved. The CDR3 runs to 11 residues. Germline V gene data show CDR1 as SQVTM and CDR2 as ANQGSEA. Deletions cut 4 bases from V and 2 bases from J, with 6 bases between.

This chain uses TRBV4-1 with TRBJ2-1, with a weak D call TRBD2 (5 bases). V was clipped by 6 bases and J by 6 bases, with 21 bases between them. The CDR3 runs 16 residues. The germline gives CDR1 MGHRA, CDR2 YSYEKL. The CDR3 region is CASRLQASRGSNEQFF. CDR3 sequence (DNA): TGCGCCAGCAGACTACAAGCCTCACGAGGGTCCAATGAGCAGTTCTTC.

This clone is labeled medium-sized. The chain carries TRBV11-2 and TRBJ1-2, with D possibly being TRBD1 (6 bases). V lost 1 base, J lost 2 bases, and 14 bases lay in between. There are 16 residues in the CDR3. Germline values: CDR1 SGHAT, CDR2 FQNNGV. This CDR3 reads CASSLGPGASNYGYTF. DNA of the CDR3: TGTGCCAGCAGCTTAGGACCAGGGGCATCGAACTATGGCTACACCTTC.

The V call is TRBV7-2, the J call TRBJ2-3; the match to TRBD2 covers 7 bases. The CDR3 extends over 14 amino acids. Looked up from germline, CDR1 is SGHTA and CDR2 is FQGNSA. Trimming cost V 4 bases and J 4 bases; bases outside gene matches: 5. The CDR3 DNA reads as TGTGCCAGCAGCTCCCGGACTAGTTCAGATACGCAGTATTTT. Amino acid sequence: CASSSRTSSDTQYF.

This clone was recorded only once. This rearrangement joins TRBV7-2 to TRBJ2-2; D is possibly TRBD1 (6 bases). Germline assignment: CDR1 SGHTA and CDR2 FQGNSA. V lost 0 bases and J lost 1, with 9 bases in between. The CDR3 consists of 16 residues. The CDR3 region is CASSLAQGWNTGELFF. CDR3 DNA sequence: TGTGCCAGCAGCTTAGCGCAGGGGTGGAACACCGGGGAGCTGTTTTTT.

This chain uses TRBV5-6 with TRBJ2-7; the D is unclear. The germline V and J ends were trimmed by 5 bases and 3 bases, with 9 bases remaining between them. Germline CDR1 SGHDT, CDR2 YYEEEE. This CDR3 region has 12 residues. CDR3 sequence (DNA): TGTGCCAGCAGAAAAACTAACTACGAGCAGTACTTC. This encodes CASRKTNYEQYF.

V is TRBV5-4 and J is TRBJ2-3; 7 nucleotides line up with TRBD2. V shed 4 bases, J shed 3 bases, and the junction held 8 bases outside the gene matches. The length of the CDR3 is 15 residues. Germline CDR1 and CDR2: SGHNT and YYREEE (reference sequence). The CDR3 DNA reads as TGTGCCAGCAGCCGGACAAACGGGGGGACAGATACGCAGTATTTT. Its protein product is CASSRTNGGTDTQYF. Based on the CDR3 plus reference TRBV5-4 and TRBJ2-3, the full variable domain is ETGVTQSPTHLIKTRGQQVTLRCSSQSGHNTVSWYQQALGQGPQFIFQYYREEENGRGNFPPRFSGLQFPNYSSELNVNALELDDSALYLCASSRTNGGTDTQYFGPGTRLTVL.

The count of this clone is one. The chain uses TRBV9 and TRBJ2-1, with TRBD2 matching over 11 bases. The CDR3 is made up of 19 amino acids. The ends lost 0 bases at V and 3 bases at J; junction bases unmatched: 11. The germline V gene has CDR1 SGDLS and CDR2 YYNGEE. Here the CDR3 DNA reads TGTGCCAGCAGCGTAGCTCTGGCTAGCGGGGGGCGCATCTACAATGAGCAGTTCTTC. It is translated as CASSVALASGGRIYNEQFF. Combining the CDR3 with reference TRBV9 and TRBJ2-1 gives the whole variable domain DSGVTQTPKHLITATGQRVTLRCSPRSGDLSVYWYQQSLDQGLQFLIQYYNGEERAKGNILERFSAQQFPDLHSELNLSSLELGDSALYFCASSVALASGGRIYNEQFFGPGTRLTVL.

This rearrangement joins TRBV2 to TRBJ2-2; 8 bases are a match to TRBD2. Germline CDR1 and CDR2: SNHLY and FYNNEI. This CDR3 is 16 amino acids long. The V and J ends lost 0 bases and 6 bases, in that order; junction bases with no gene match: 6. In nucleotides, the CDR3 is TGTGCCAGCAGTGAAGCGCTCCCGGGAGGGCCCGGGGAGCTGTTTTTT. Translation: CASSEALPGGPGELFF.